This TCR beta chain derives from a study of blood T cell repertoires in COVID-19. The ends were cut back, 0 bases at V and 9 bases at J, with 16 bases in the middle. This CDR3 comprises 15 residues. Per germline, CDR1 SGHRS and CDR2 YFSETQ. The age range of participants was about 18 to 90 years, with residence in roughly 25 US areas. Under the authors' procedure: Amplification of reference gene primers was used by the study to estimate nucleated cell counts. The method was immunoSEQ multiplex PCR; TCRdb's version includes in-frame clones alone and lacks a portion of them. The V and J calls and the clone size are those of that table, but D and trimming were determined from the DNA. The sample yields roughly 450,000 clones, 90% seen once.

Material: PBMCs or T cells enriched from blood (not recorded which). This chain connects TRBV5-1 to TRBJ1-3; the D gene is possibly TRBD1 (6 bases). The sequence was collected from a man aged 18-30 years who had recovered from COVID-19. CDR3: CASSLDGGARSTIYF. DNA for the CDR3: TGCGCCAGCAGCTTGGACGGGGGGGCCCGAAGCACCATATATTTT.